This TCR beta chain originates from a study of shared clonotypes between healthy human individuals. As for the study in general: Each donor's CD4 naive and CD4 memory cells filled three plates apiece, CD8 naive two, and CD8 memory one. General study findings and limits: The study found about 5% of naive CD4 clonotypes shared across a few donors. A generally larger estimated richness was seen in naive subsets than in memory subsets.

As regards this clone: No antigen is known for it.

Replicate PCRs run on sorted subsets employed approximately 0.2 ug DNA, some 33,000 T cell genomes. Libraries were prepared by immunoSEQ multiplex PCR; TCRdb keeps only in-frame clonotypes and omits some of them. The sample has about 2.3 million clones, more than 80% seen once. CDR3 length: 14 residues. Germline trimming cut 8 bases from V and 10 bases from J; bases unmatched to any gene: 14. CDR1 is SEHNR and CDR2 is FQNEAQ in the germline V gene (reference sequence). Source material: naive CD4+ T cells from PBMCs. Subset reported: CD45RA+ positively selected. The source is a man younger than 30 in good health. Some clones in this sample may be carry-over from other donors' samples. The chain has TRBV7-9 and TRBJ2-4; 7 positions agree with TRBD1. The CDR3 DNA reads as TGTGCCAGCGTATTGGGGACAGACTCGCGAATTCAGTACTTC. This sequence encodes CASVLGTDSRIQYF.